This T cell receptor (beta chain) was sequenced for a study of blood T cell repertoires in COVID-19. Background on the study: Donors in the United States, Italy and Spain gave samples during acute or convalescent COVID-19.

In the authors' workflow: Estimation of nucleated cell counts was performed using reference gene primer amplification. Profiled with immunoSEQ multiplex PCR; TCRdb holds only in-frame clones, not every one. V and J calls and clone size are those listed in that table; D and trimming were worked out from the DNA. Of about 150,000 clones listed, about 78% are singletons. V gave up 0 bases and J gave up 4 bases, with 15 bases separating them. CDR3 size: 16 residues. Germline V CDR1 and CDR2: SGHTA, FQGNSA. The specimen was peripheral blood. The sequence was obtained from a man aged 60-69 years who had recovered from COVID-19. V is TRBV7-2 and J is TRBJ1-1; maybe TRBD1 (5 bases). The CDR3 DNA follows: TGTGCCAGCAGCTTAGCCTCGGACACCCGGTCCACTGAAGCTTTCTTT. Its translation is CASSLASDTRSTEAFF. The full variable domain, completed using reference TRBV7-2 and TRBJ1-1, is GAGVSQSPSNKVTEKGKDVELRCDPISGHTALYWYRQSLGQGLEFLIYFQGNSAPDKSGLPSDRFSAERTGGSVSTLTIQRTQQEDSAVYLCASSLASDTRSTEAFFGQGTRLTVV.